This T cell receptor beta chain was found in a study of cytomegalovirus exposure and HLA in healthy donors. This clone was seen more than once but under ten times. This CDR3 has 15 amino acids. Losses at the gene ends were 3 bases for V and 3 bases for J; bases not matched to a gene: 8. CDR1 is LNHDA and CDR2 is SQIVND in the germline V gene (reference sequence). The PCR contained 60 Vbeta and 13 Jbeta primers. Assay used: immunoSEQ multiplex PCR; TCRdb lists only in-frame clones, some missing. Here the sample spans under 300,000 clones, 72% being singletons. This receptor was identified in a female donor in good health and CMV-seronegative. The sample taken for sequencing was PBMCs. J is TRBJ2-7 and V is TRBV19; 7 positions agree with TRBD2. CDR3 nucleotides: TGTGCCAGTAGTATGAGTACTAGCGTTTACTACGAGCAGTACTTC. Encoded protein: CASSMSTSVYYEQYF.